These T cell receptor beta chains were read from a single sample in a study of blood T cell repertoires in COVID-19. Method: immunoSEQ multiplex PCR; TCRdb's copy keeps in-frame clones and lacks some. The sample records 200,000 to 300,000 clones, roughly four fifths being singletons. Sample: peripheral blood. These TCRs come from a woman aged 55-69 years with active or convalescent COVID-19. The CDR3 runs from the conserved cysteine through the conserved F or W. A D gene is named only where the DNA matches it firmly. Size tells how often a clone was seen (once, few, many) or the class of an expanded clone, and some rows leave it out.

V gene	clone size	J gene	D gene	CDR3 protein	CDR3 DNA
TRBV7-9	.	TRBJ1-2	TRBD1	CASRPDRQGYTF	TGTGCCAGCAGACCGGACAGGCAAGGCTACACCTTC
TRBV7-9	.	TRBJ1-2	.	CASSPGSGRGLNYGYTF	TGTGCCAGCAGCCCGGGTTCTGGCAGGGGACTAAACTATGGCTACACCTTC
TRBV3-1/TRBV3-2	.	TRBJ2-2	TRBD2	CASSQDRGGDGTGELFF	TGTGCCAGCAGCCAAGATCGGGGGGGCGACGGCACCGGGGAGCTGTTTTTT
TRBV18	.	TRBJ2-5	.	CASSPRGRYQETQYF	TGTGCCAGCTCACCGCGGGGCCGGTACCAAGAGACCCAGTACTTC
TRBV5-8	.	TRBJ2-3	TRBD2	CASSPGTNSGTDTQYF	TGTGCCAGCAGCCCCGGGACTAACTCCGGGACAGATACGCAGTATTTT
TRBV18	.	TRBJ1-1	.	CASSPGRTQITEAFF	TGTGCCAGCTCACCAGGGCGGACACAGATCACTGAAGCTTTCTTT
TRBV5-5	once	TRBJ2-3	.	CASSSWGLRTDTQYF	TGTGCCAGCAGCTCATGGGGGCTTCGCACAGATACGCAGTATTTT
TRBV4-1	once	TRBJ2-3	TRBD2	CASSQDSGGAFTQYF	TGCGCCAGCAGCCAAGATAGCGGGGGGGCCTTTACGCAGTATTTT
TRBV5-4	.	TRBJ2-5	.	CASSSRETQYF	TGTGCCAGCAGCTCCCGGGAGACCCAGTACTTC
TRBV6-6	.	TRBJ1-1	.	CASSYVTGRGTEAFF	TGTGCCAGCAGTTACGTTACAGGGCGAGGCACTGAAGCTTTCTTT
TRBV6-2/TRBV6-3	.	TRBJ1-6	.	CASSYARVDNSPLHF	TGTGCCAGCAGTTACGCCCGGGTCGATAATTCACCCCTCCACTTT
TRBV15	.	TRBJ1-5	.	CATSRRQGNQPQHF	TGTGCCACCAGCAGGCGGCAGGGGAATCAGCCCCAGCATTTT
TRBV15	.	TRBJ2-5	TRBD2	CATSRDRGEETQYF	TGTGCCACCAGCAGAGATCGGGGGGAAGAGACCCAGTACTTC
TRBV5-1	.	TRBJ2-5	TRBD2	CASSPRLAGETQYF	TGCGCCAGCAGCCCAAGACTAGCGGGAGAGACCCAGTACTTC
TRBV27	few	TRBJ2-7	TRBD2	CASSPREGGREQHF	TGTGCCAGCAGTCCCCGGGAAGGCGGGAGGGAGCAGCACTTC
TRBV9	few	TRBJ1-2	TRBD1	CASSAAQQGGLGGYTF	TGTGCCAGCAGCGCCGCCCAACAGGGGGGGCTTGGGGGCTACACCTTC
TRBV18	.	TRBJ2-2	.	CASSPGEAHVTGELFF	TGTGCCAGCTCCCCGGGGGAGGCCCATGTCACCGGGGAGCTGTTTTTT
TRBV6-5	.	TRBJ1-5	.	CASGSAYQPQHF	TGTGCCAGCGGTTCCGCGTATCAGCCCCAGCATTTT
TRBV19	few	TRBJ1-2	.	CAGRGTKLGYTF	TGTGCCGGCCGGGGGACGAAACTTGGCTACACCTTC
TRBV18	.	TRBJ1-2	.	CASSNTIRSDGYTF	TGTGCCAGCTCTAATACTATTCGAAGTGATGGCTACACCTTC
TRBV5-4	.	TRBJ1-1	.	CASSLPGAYGTEAFF	TGTGCCAGCAGCTTACCTGGGGCATATGGGACTGAAGCTTTCTTT
TRBV7-9	.	TRBJ1-6	.	CASSPEDTVSPLHF	TGTGCCAGCAGTCCTGAGGACACAGTATCACCCCTCCACTTT
TRBV6-5	.	TRBJ1-5	TRBD1	CASSPDRVGNQPQHF	TGTGCCAGCAGCCCAGACAGGGTCGGCAATCAGCCCCAGCATTTT
TRBV18	.	TRBJ2-5	.	CASSPGEEETQYF	TGTGCCAGCTCACCAGGAGAAGAAGAGACCCAGTACTTC
TRBV12-3/TRBV12-4	.	TRBJ1-1	.	CASRPEGFGGAFF	TGTGCCAGCCGACCTGAGGGATTCGGCGGAGCTTTCTTT
TRBV20-1	.	TRBJ2-7	TRBD1	CSASHATGSGEQYF	TGCAGTGCTAGTCACGCGACAGGGTCGGGCGAGCAGTACTTC
TRBV5-8	.	TRBJ1-4	TRBD1	CASSSSDRVGEKLFF	TGTGCCAGCAGCTCTTCGGACAGGGTGGGGGAAAAACTGTTTTTT
TRBV6-1	.	TRBJ1-2	TRBD1	CASSEAPMDRNGYTF	TGTGCCAGCAGTGAAGCCCCGATGGACAGGAATGGCTACACCTTC
TRBV6-6	.	TRBJ2-1	TRBD2	CATNSGGYNEQFF	TGTGCCACCAATAGCGGGGGGTACAATGAGCAGTTCTTC
TRBV28	.	TRBJ1-5	.	CASTLGGWPQHF	TGTGCCAGCACCCTCGGGGGTTGGCCCCAGCATTTT
TRBV6-5	.	TRBJ1-1	TRBD1	CASIPGKSGTGEAFF	TGTGCCAGCATCCCCGGGAAATCGGGGACAGGTGAAGCTTTCTTT
TRBV6-6	.	TRBJ2-3	TRBD2	CASSRGSAPYGPSGGTDTQYF	TGTGCCAGCAGTCGAGGTTCCGCACCCTATGGGCCTAGCGGGGGTACAGATACGCAGTATTTT
TRBV5-5	.	TRBJ1-1	.	CASSAWTMDTEAFF	TGTGCCAGCAGCGCCTGGACTATGGACACTGAAGCTTTCTTT
TRBV7-2	.	TRBJ1-2	TRBD1	CASSSYRGPNYGYTF	TGTGCCAGCAGCTCCTACAGGGGCCCCAACTATGGCTACACCTTC
TRBV6-5	.	TRBJ1-5	.	CASWGVGRNQPQHF	TGTGCCAGCTGGGGGGTGGGTCGCAATCAGCCCCAGCATTTT
TRBV18	.	TRBJ1-2	.	CASSPFREYYTF	TGTGCCAGCTCACCATTCAGGGAATACTACACCTTC
TRBV4-1	.	TRBJ2-3	TRBD2	CASSQRLAGVRTDTQYF	TGCGCCAGCAGCCAAAGACTAGCGGGGGTTCGCACAGATACGCAGTATTTT
TRBV5-1	.	TRBJ1-6	.	CASSLTEPSGPLHF	TGCGCCAGCAGCCTTACAGAGCCCTCTGGACCCCTCCACTTT
TRBV2	once	TRBJ2-1	TRBD1	CASIGGGTGRSNEQFF	TGTGCCAGCATCGGAGGGGGGACAGGGAGATCAAATGAGCAGTTCTTC
TRBV4-1	.	TRBJ1-4	.	CASSRPGEKLFF	TGCGCCAGCAGCCGTCCAGGGGAAAAACTGTTTTTT
TRBV9	.	TRBJ1-1	.	CASGKLRDTEAFF	TGTGCCAGCGGGAAACTCAGGGACACTGAAGCTTTCTTT